The 22 T cell receptor beta chains in this list originate from one sample, sequenced in a study of T cells in Graves' hyperthyroidism and ophthalmopathy. The TCR beta CDR3 regions underwent amplification using RNA transcripts as the source. Initially, a first-round RT-PCR of the TCR CDR3 employed the HTBI primer set. MiXCR, run by TCRdb on the multiplex PCR reads, gives a single entry per CDR3 protein. The sample lists roughly 630,000 distinct CDR3 sequences, about 15% occurring once. The source material was blood. These receptors were collected from a young woman with Graves' hyperthyroidism.

This clonotype was counted at least ten times. The rearrangement links TRBV20-1 to TRBJ1-1; 7 positions match TRBD1. CDR1 and CDR2 from the germline V gene are DFQATT and SNEGSKA (reference sequence). CDR3 size: 16 residues. With V trimmed by 2 bases and J by 1 base, 10 bases remained unmatched. The CDR3 DNA reads TGCAGTGCTAGACCAAGAGGGGGACAGACGAACACTGAAGCTTTCTTT. It encodes CSARPRGGQTNTEAFF.

This clonotype was counted at least ten times. The chain carries TRBV7-2 and TRBJ1-1; D gene uncertain. V shed 5 bases and J shed 6 bases, with 7 bases lying between them. The CDR3 loop spans 11 amino acids. Germline V gives CDR1 SGHTA, CDR2 FQGNSA. CDR3 DNA sequence: TGTGCCAGCAGCCCGCTGGCTGAAGCTTTCTTT. Protein product: CASSPLAEAFF. Full variable domain (remainder filled in from reference TRBV7-2 and TRBJ1-1): GAGVSQSPSNKVTEKGKDVELRCDPISGHTALYWYRQSLGQGLEFLIYFQGNSAPDKSGLPSDRFSAERTGGSVSTLTIQRTQQEDSAVYLCASSPLAEAFFGQGTRLTVV.

A remark on this clonotype: Given a much more abundant clone one base away, this may be a read error. The chain recombines TRBV28 with TRBJ2-7, with 7 bases identical to TRBD1. V was clipped by 3 bases and J by 2 bases; unmatched bases: 4. There are 14 residues in the CDR3. Germline V lookup: CDR1 MDHEN, CDR2 SYDVKM. The CDR3 here is CASSFQGEPYEQYF. CDR3 nucleotide sequence: TGTGCCAGCAGTTTTCAGGGGGAACCCTACGAGCAGTACTTC.

This clonotype was recorded a few times. This chain links TRBV5-5 with TRBJ1-5; D not certain. The germline V gene encodes CDR1 SGHKS and CDR2 YYEKEE (reference sequence). The CDR3 loop spans 14 amino acids. Trimming removed 1 base at V and 3 bases at J, with 8 bases between. Written as DNA, the CDR3 is TGTGCCAGCAGCTTGAGTCAGGTCAATCAGCCCCAGCATTTT. Protein product: CASSLSQVNQPQHF. Full variable domain (rest looked up from reference TRBV5-5 and TRBJ1-5): DAGVTQSPTHLIKTRGQQVTLRCSPISGHKSVSWYQQVLGQGPQFIFQYYEKEERGRGNFPDRFSARQFPNYSSELNVNALLLGDSALYLCASSLSQVNQPQHFGDGTRLSIL.

This clonotype was picked up a small number of times. The rearrangement links TRBV29-1 to TRBJ1-4; D gene uncertain. CDR1 is SQVTM and CDR2 is ANQGSEA in the germline V gene. The CDR3 is made up of 13 amino acids. Trimming left V 3 bases short and J 7 bases short, with 12 bases between. In DNA, the CDR3 is TGCAGCGTTGAGGAGTGGCAAGGTGAAAAACTGTTTTTT. It translates to CSVEEWQGEKLFF.

This clonotype was observed at least ten times. The chain links TRBV11-2 to TRBJ2-3; 11 bases agree with TRBD2. Trimming at V came to 1 base and at J to 2 bases, leaving 2 bases not matched to a gene. The CDR3 covers 16 residues. CDR1 SGHAT and CDR2 FQNNGV come from the germline V gene. CDR3 DNA: TGTGCCAGCAGCTTAGTAGCGGGAGGGATCACAGATACGCAGTATTTT. It translates to CASSLVAGGITDTQYF.

This clonotype was picked up a small number of times. V gene TRBV19 combines with J gene TRBJ1-5, with D possibly TRBD1 on 6 matching bases. V was shortened by 1 base and J by 2 bases, with 18 bases between the two germline ends. CDR3 length: 18 residues. Germline V gene sequence: CDR1 LNHDA, CDR2 SQIVND (reference sequence). CDR3 sequence (DNA): TGTGCCAGTAGTATAGGGGGGCTCAGGGATCTCGGCAATCAGCCCCAGCATTTT. Translating it yields CASSIGGLRDLGNQPQHF.

This clonotype was recorded a few times. V gene TRBV5-8 combines with J gene TRBJ1-2; D is ambiguous. CDR1 and CDR2 from the germline V gene are SGHTS and YDEGEE. The CDR3 loop spans 15 amino acids. Deletions cut 1 base from V and 5 bases from J, with 15 bases between. CDR3 coding DNA: TGTGCCAGCAGCTTGTATGTTGGAACAGCTTATGGCTACACCTTC. The encoded protein is CASSLYVGTAYGYTF. Full variable domain (outside the CDR3, taken from reference TRBV5-8 and TRBJ1-2): EAGVTQSPTHLIKTRGQQATLRCSPISGHTSVYWYQQALGLGLQFLLWYDEGEERNRGNFPPRFSGRQFPNYSSELNVNALELEDSALYLCASSLYVGTAYGYTFGSGTRLTVV.

The chain uses TRBV6-2 or TRBV6-3 and TRBJ2-1, with TRBD2 as a possible D gene (6 bases). V was pared by 4 bases and J by 1 base, with 14 bases between. This CDR3 has 16 residues. Germline CDR1 reads MNHEY; CDR2 reads SVGEGT. The CDR3 nucleotides are TGTGCCAGCAGTTCGACGGGGGAGGAGTCCTACAATGAGCAGTTCTTC. Its translation is CASSSTGEESYNEQFF.

This clonotype has ten or more counts. The chain employs TRBV12-3 or TRBV12-4 and TRBJ2-2; D is uncertain. CDR3 size: 12 residues. Trimming removed 8 bases at V and 4 bases at J, with 8 bases between. CDR3 amino acids: CASFFITGELFF. The DNA of the CDR3 is TGTGCCAGCTTCTTTATCACCGGGGAGCTGTTTTTT.

This clonotype showed up many times. The chain joins TRBV5-1 to TRBJ2-1; TRBD2 agrees at 9 bases. The CDR3 contains 16 residues. V lost 0 bases to trimming and J lost 7 bases; unmatched junction nucleotides: 8. CDR1 and CDR2 (germline): SGHRS, YFSETQ. The CDR3 reads CASSLEASGIWNEQFF. The CDR3 bases are TGCGCCAGCAGCTTGGAAGCTAGCGGGATATGGAATGAGCAGTTCTTC.

This clonotype was recorded at least ten times. The CDR3 sequence: CASSVRQGEFSGANVLTF. The DNA of the CDR3 is TGTGCCAGCAGTGTCCGACAGGGCGAATTCTCTGGGGCCAACGTCCTGACTTTC. This chain links TRBV6-1 with TRBJ2-6; TRBD1 aligns across 7 bases. V gave up 4 bases and J gave up 0 bases; unmatched junction bases: 9. The CDR3 has 18 residues. Germline V gene data show CDR1 as MNHNS and CDR2 as SASEGT.

The chain uses TRBV4-2 and TRBJ2-1; D gene unclear. V lost 4 bases, J lost 9 bases, and 7 bases lay in between. CDR3 size: 11 residues. Germline V gene data show CDR1 as LGHNA and CDR2 as YNFKEQ. CDR3 coding DNA: TGTGCCAGCAGCCTGGACGCTGAGCAGTTCTTC. It yields the protein CASSLDAEQFF.

J is TRBJ1-3 and V is TRBV10-3; 7 nucleotides agree with TRBD1. CDR3 length equals 15 residues. The trim removed 7 bases at V and 3 bases at J, leaving 9 bases unmatched. Germline lookup yields CDR1 ENHRY and CDR2 SYGVKD. This CDR3 is CAITTTGTLGNTIYF. Written as DNA, the CDR3 is TGTGCCATCACTACGACAGGGACGCTTGGAAACACCATATATTTT.

The chain has TRBV19 and TRBJ2-3, with TRBD1 matching 9 bases. The CDR3 loop spans 15 amino acids. Germline V CDR1 and CDR2: LNHDA, SQIVND (reference sequence). The junction had 7 bases not matched to a gene; V was cut back by 6 bases and J by 3 bases. The CDR3 bases are TGTGCCAGTAGGGGATGGGACAGGGTTACAGATACGCAGTATTTT. Translating gives CASRGWDRVTDTQYF.

This clonotype was recorded at least ten times. The V gene is TRBV20-1, the J gene TRBJ2-5, with D tentatively TRBD2 (5 bases). The V end was cut by 1 base, the J end by 0 bases, with 9 bases between. The CDR3 consists of 14 residues. CDR1 is DFQATT and CDR2 is SNEGSKA in the germline V gene (reference sequence). The CDR3 DNA sequence: TGCAGTGCTAGAGTAAGCGGTTACCAAGAGACCCAGTACTTC. Its translation is CSARVSGYQETQYF.

There are many counts of this clonotype. This chain links TRBV12-3 or TRBV12-4 with TRBJ2-1; D unresolved. Trimming took off 2 bases at V and 5 bases at J, with 7 bases between the two ends. This CDR3 spans 13 amino acids. The chain's CDR3 is CASSLFRDNEQFF. CDR3 nucleotide sequence: TGTGCCAGCAGTTTATTTCGGGACAATGAGCAGTTCTTC.

The genes are TRBV19 and TRBJ2-1, with 13 nucleotides matching TRBD2. There are 19 residues in the CDR3. V shed 4 bases and J 9 bases; nucleotides not matched to a gene: 18. Germline CDR1 and CDR2: LNHDA and SQIVND (reference sequence). For the CDR3, the DNA is TGTGCCAGTAGTACCCTGGGGGCGCCTGGACTAGCGGGAGTGAGTGAGCAGTTCTTC. Translated, it gives CASSTLGAPGLAGVSEQFF.

In its sample, this clonotype was seen a few times. The J gene is TRBJ2-3, the V gene TRBV7-2; 11 bases line up with TRBD2. CDR3 length: 15 residues. In germline, CDR1 is SGHTA, CDR2 FQGNSA. Trimming at V came to 1 base and at J to 8 bases, leaving 5 bases not matched to a gene. The CDR3 sequence is CASSLVLAGGRTQYF. CDR3 bases: TGTGCCAGCAGCTTAGTTCTAGCGGGAGGACGTACGCAGTATTTT.

The chain has TRBV4-1 and TRBJ2-4, with TRBD2 matching over 7 bases. V shed 1 base and J 9 bases; nucleotides not matched to a gene: 6. The CDR3 covers 14 residues. Germline V gene data show CDR1 as MGHRA and CDR2 as YSYEKL. The CDR3 DNA is TGCGCCAGCAGCCAAGCGGAACGGGAGGCCATTCAGTACTTC. Protein product: CASSQAEREAIQYF.

This clonotype was observed many times. The chain recombines TRBV5-1 with TRBJ2-7, with D perhaps assigned TRBD1 or TRBD2 (5 bases each). The CDR3 sequence is 12 residues long. CDR1 SGHRS and CDR2 YFSETQ come from the germline V gene. V was shortened by 2 bases and J by 5 bases, with 8 bases between the two germline ends. This CDR3 is CASSFKGHEQYF. CDR3 nucleotide sequence: TGCGCCAGCAGCTTTAAGGGACACGAGCAGTACTTC.

This clonotype was observed many times. The rearrangement joins TRBV7-9 to TRBJ2-7; 8 bases are shared with TRBD2. V lost 0 bases, J lost 6 bases, and 10 bases stayed unmatched. This CDR3 comprises 16 residues. Germline-derived CDR1 and CDR2 are SEHNR and FQNEAQ (reference sequence). The CDR3 coding sequence is TGTGCCAGCAGCTTAGCTAGCGGGGTTAGGGAGTTCGAGCAGTACTTC. It yields the protein CASSLASGVREFEQYF.